The rows below give T cell receptor beta chains drawn from one sample of a study of shared clonotypes between healthy human individuals. The repertoire was sequenced with immunoSEQ multiplex PCR; TCRdb's copy has only in-frame clones and lacks some. The sample has approximately 1,500,000 clones, 98% seen once. Sequences were obtained from naive CD4+ T cells sorted from blood. The source is a man aged 30-40 years in good health. The CDR3 runs from the conserved cysteine through the conserved F or W. The D gene is left open where the match is weak. Not all rows give a size; the values are once, few, many and, for expanded clones, a class.

TRBV5-1,TRBJ2-3,TRBD2,.,TGCGCCAGCAGCTTGGATCGCGGGACTACCGGAGATACGCAGTATTTT,CASSLDRGTTGDTQYF
TRBV9,TRBJ2-7,.,.,TGTGCCAGCAGCGTAGGGACCAATCCCTACGAGCAGTACTTC,CASSVGTNPYEQYF
TRBV19,TRBJ2-7,.,once,TGTGCCAGTAGCATAGTTGCCCCGATCTCCGAGCAGTACTTC,CASSIVAPISEQYF
TRBV5-1,TRBJ1-1,TRBD1,.,TGCGCCAGCAGCACCTTTCGACAGGGGGCAGGGACTGAAGCTTTCTTT,CASSTFRQGAGTEAFF
TRBV5-1,TRBJ1-5,.,.,TGCGCCAGCAGCTTGGGAGGGGTCACCAATCAGCCCCAGCATTTT,CASSLGGVTNQPQHF
TRBV28,TRBJ2-7,TRBD1,.,TGTGCCAGCAGCGGGCAGGGGGCCTACGAGCAGTACTTC,CASSGQGAYEQYF
TRBV28,TRBJ2-7,TRBD1,.,TGTGCCAGTCGACAGGGGGTCTACGAGCAGTACTTC,CASRQGVYEQYF
TRBV5-1,TRBJ2-1,TRBD2,.,TGCGCCAGCAGCTTGGCCGGTGGGGCGGGGGACAATGAGCAGTTCTTC,CASSLAGGAGDNEQFF
TRBV9,TRBJ2-3,TRBD2,.,TGTGCCAGCAGCGCCAAAGGCAGCGGGAGGGCTAGTCAGGGCACAGATACGCAGTATTTT,CASSAKGSGRASQGTDTQYF
TRBV10-3,TRBJ2-5,TRBD2,.,TGTGCCATCAGGCGGGGACTAGCGGGAGAAGAGACCCAGTACTTC,CAIRRGLAGEETQYF
TRBV11-2,TRBJ2-3,.,.,TGTGCCAGCAGCTTTTTGCAAAACACAGATACGCAGTATTTT,CASSFLQNTDTQYF
TRBV9,TRBJ2-5,TRBD2,.,TGTGCCAGCAGCGTAGGGACTAGCGGGAAAGAGACCCAGTACTTC,CASSVGTSGKETQYF
TRBV7-2,TRBJ2-1,TRBD1,once,TGTGCCAGCAGCTATCGACCCGGGACAGCGAGCTCCTACAATGAGCAGTTCTTC,CASSYRPGTASSYNEQFF
TRBV7-9,TRBJ1-5,TRBD1,.,TGTGCCAGCAGCTTATCGGGACAGGGGAGGTCTCAGCCCCAGCATTTT,CASSLSGQGRSQPQHF
TRBV6-1,TRBJ2-7,.,.,TGTGCCAGCAGTTGGAGGGGTGAGCAGTACTTC,CASSWRGEQYF
TRBV27,TRBJ2-7,TRBD2,.,TGTGCCAGCAGCTTGCTCGGGGCCGGGAGGACCTCCTACGAGCAGTACTTC,CASSLLGAGRTSYEQYF
TRBV10-3,TRBJ2-5,.,.,TGTGCCATCAACACAGGGGCGGGGGAGACCCAGTACTTC,CAINTGAGETQYF
TRBV2,TRBJ2-1,TRBD2,.,TGTGCCAGCAGAGCCGGGACTAGCCACAATGAGCAGTTCTTC,CASRAGTSHNEQFF
TRBV5-1,TRBJ2-7,.,.,TGCGCCAGCAGCTTGGCCGGGACACCCACCTACGAGCAGTACTTC,CASSLAGTPTYEQYF
TRBV2,TRBJ1-2,TRBD1,.,TGTGCCAGCAGGACAGGGATCTCGAATGGCTACACCTTC,CASRTGISNGYTF
TRBV18,TRBJ2-1,TRBD2,.,TGTGCCAGCTCACCCTCGCGGGAGCGTTACAATGAGCAGTTCTTC,CASSPSRERYNEQFF
TRBV28,TRBJ2-1,TRBD1,.,TGTGCCAGCAGTCCGGACAGGAGTAATATCAATGAGCAGTTCTTC,CASSPDRSNINEQFF
TRBV18,TRBJ1-1,.,once,TGTGCCAGCTCTCCATCCCTAGACATAATGAACACTGAAGCTTTCTTT,CASSPSLDIMNTEAFF
TRBV27,TRBJ2-2,TRBD1,.,TGTGCCAGCAGTTTTACCGGGACAGGGGGCATCGGGGAGCTGTTTTTT,CASSFTGTGGIGELFF
TRBV7-6,TRBJ1-2,TRBD1,.,TGTGCCAGCAGCTTATCCCATCTGGGCCGGACAGGGTCTGACTATGGCTACACCTTC,CASSLSHLGRTGSDYGYTF
TRBV4-1,TRBJ1-4,TRBD1,.,TGCGCCAGCAGCCCTTGGGACAGGGAAAATGAAAAACTGTTTTTT,CASSPWDRENEKLFF
TRBV2,TRBJ2-2,TRBD2,.,TGTGCCAGCAGCTTGACTAGCCCGGGCACCGGGGAGCTGTTTTTT,CASSLTSPGTGELFF
TRBV18,TRBJ2-7,.,.,TGTGCCAGCTCACCACAGGGCGGAGGCTACGAGCAGTACTTC,CASSPQGGGYEQYF
TRBV5-6,TRBJ2-7,.,.,TGTGCCAGCAGCTTGCTCACGACATACTACGAGCAGTACTTC,CASSLLTTYYEQYF
TRBV6-6,TRBJ1-2,.,.,TGTGCCAGCAGTAGGACGGCCGACGTTAACTATGGCTACACCTTC,CASSRTADVNYGYTF
TRBV5-1,TRBJ2-7,TRBD2,.,TGCGCCAGCAGCTTAGGGACTAACGAGCAGTACTTC,CASSLGTNEQYF
TRBV7-2,TRBJ2-7,TRBD1,.,TGTGCCAGCAGACGAACCGGGACAGGGGGAACCTACGAGCAGTACTTC,CASRRTGTGGTYEQYF
TRBV7-8,TRBJ1-4,.,.,TGTGCCAGCAGCCTATCAGAGTCTAATGAAAAACTGTTTTTT,CASSLSESNEKLFF
TRBV7-3,TRBJ2-7,TRBD2,.,TGTGCCAGCAGCCTAGAGGGGACTAGCGGAACCTACGAGCAGTACTTC,CASSLEGTSGTYEQYF
TRBV27,TRBJ2-7,.,.,TGTGCCAGCAAAGATCTCACGGGAGTTACGGGCGAGCAGTACTTC,CASKDLTGVTGEQYF
TRBV27,TRBJ1-5,TRBD1,.,TGTGCCAGCAGTTCCTGGACAGGGGGAGGAAATCAGCCCCAGCATTTT,CASSSWTGGGNQPQHF
TRBV28,TRBJ1-5,.,.,TGTGCCAGCAGCTCCTGGCGGGGGCTGGGCAATCAGCCCCAGCATTTT,CASSSWRGLGNQPQHF
TRBV9,TRBJ1-5,.,.,TGTGCCAGCAGCGTAGGGAGGGGAAGCAATCAGCCCCAGCATTTT,CASSVGRGSNQPQHF
TRBV5-4,TRBJ2-5,TRBD1,.,TGTGCCAGCAGCGATCACGGGGACAGCCTTGGAGAGACCCAGTACTTC,CASSDHGDSLGETQYF
TRBV6-1,TRBJ2-7,TRBD2,.,TGTGCCAGCAGGGGACTAGCGGAATACGAGCAGTACTTC,CASRGLAEYEQYF
TRBV5-4,TRBJ2-1,TRBD2,.,TGTGCCAGCAGCCCGGGGACTAGCGGGAGTCTGGTAATACATGAGCAGTTCTTC,CASSPGTSGSLVIHEQFF
TRBV27,TRBJ1-5,.,.,TGTGCCAGCAGCCCACTCAGGGGTAGCAATCAGCCCCAGCATTTT,CASSPLRGSNQPQHF